This T cell receptor beta chain stems from a study of CD8 T cell repertoires and HIV-1 epitope variants. Turning to the study itself: Separate wells received one of Twenty-five Gag or Nef variant peptides. Control wells had CMV/EBV/flu peptides, negative Ebola AY9, or no peptide. T cells were cultured for more than 9 days with cytokines added on days 3 and 7. Study-wide findings and caveats: Most of the nine antigen-specific clonotypes appeared cross-reactive to autologous or escape variants.

Libraries were prepared by immunoSEQ multiplex PCR; TCRdb keeps only in-frame clonotypes and omits some of them. The profile shows around 4,000 clones, 66% of them singletons. This clone was counted between two and nine times. Antigen unknown. Sequencing was carried out using cultured CD8+ T cells derived from PBMCs. This TCR was sampled from a male donor with HIV.

The CDR3 loop is CASSLDGSNSPLHF. As DNA, the CDR3 is TGCGCCAGCAGCTTAGACGGATCCAATTCACCCCTCCACTTT. The chain employs TRBV5-1 and TRBJ1-6; D call uncertain. Germline assignment: CDR1 SGHRS and CDR2 YFSETQ. V was trimmed by 2 bases and J by 7 bases, leaving 10 bases between them. This CDR3 comprises 14 residues.